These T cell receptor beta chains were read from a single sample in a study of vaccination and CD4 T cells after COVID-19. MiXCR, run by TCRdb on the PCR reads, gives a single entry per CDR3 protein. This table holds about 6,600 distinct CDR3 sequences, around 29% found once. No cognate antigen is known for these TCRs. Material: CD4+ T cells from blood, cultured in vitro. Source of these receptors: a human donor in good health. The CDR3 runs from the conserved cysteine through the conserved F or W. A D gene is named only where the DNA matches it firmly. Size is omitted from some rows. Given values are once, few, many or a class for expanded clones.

TGTGCCAGCAGCACCACTAGCGAGACCACAGATACGCAGTATTTT	CASSTTSETTDTQYF	TRBD2	TRBV5-4	once	TRBJ2-3
TGTGCCAGCGACCGAGGGACGGGAAAAGATCAGCCCCAGCATTTT	CASDRGTGKDQPQHF	NA	TRBV7-9	medium-sized	TRBJ1-5
TGTGCCAGCAGACGGGAATCCTACGAGCAGTACTTC	CASRRESYEQYF	NA	TRBV11-2	NA	TRBJ2-7
TGTGCCAGCAGTTCCGCGGGAGGGGAAGAATATGGCTACACCTTC	CASSSAGGEEYGYTF	NA	TRBV27	few	TRBJ1-2
TGCAGCGTTGAAGATCCTTGGAACGGATGGGCTTTCTTT	CSVEDPWNGWAFF	NA	TRBV29-1	NA	TRBJ1-1
TGTGCCTGGAGTACGGGTCTAGGAGGGGAGACCCAGTACTTC	CAWSTGLGGETQYF	NA	TRBV30	NA	TRBJ2-5
TGTGCCAGCAGTGCGGGCGGTACCAATCAGCCCCAGCATTTT	CASSAGGTNQPQHF	NA	TRBV2	few	TRBJ1-5
TGCGCCAGCAGCTTGAGCGGCAGAAATTCACCCCTCCACTTT	CASSLSGRNSPLHF	NA	TRBV5-1	NA	TRBJ1-6
TGTGCCAGCAGTTTCCGGACTAGCGGATTCAATGAGCAGTTCTTC	CASSFRTSGFNEQFF	TRBD2	TRBV6-5	NA	TRBJ2-1
TGCGCCAGCAGCTTGGTAGGACCTAATTCACCCCTCCACTTT	CASSLVGPNSPLHF	NA	TRBV5-1	NA	TRBJ1-6
TGTGCCAGCAGTGAAGCGGGGGACTACGGAAATGAGCAGTTCTTC	CASSEAGDYGNEQFF	TRBD2	TRBV6-4	few	TRBJ2-1
TGTGCCAGCAGCTTGGGCAGGCAAGAGACCCAGTACTTC	CASSLGRQETQYF	NA	TRBV5-8	few	TRBJ2-5
TGTGCCAGCAGTGAATCGGGGACAGGAGGGATGTTTCTCTTT	CASSESGTGGMFLF	TRBD1	TRBV6-1	few	TRBJ1-1
TGTGCCAGTAGTATAGGGGGTGAAGCTTGGCAGCCCCAGCATTTT	CASSIGGEAWQPQHF	NA	TRBV19	NA	TRBJ1-5
TGTGCCAGCAGTTTATTTCTGGGCTATGGCTACACCTTC	CASSLFLGYGYTF	NA	TRBV27	medium-sized	TRBJ1-2
TGTGCCAGCAGCTTAATCTCCTCAGTGGGGGCCTACGAGCAGTACTTC	CASSLISSVGAYEQYF	NA	TRBV7-2	few	TRBJ2-7
TGCAGTGCTCTAGATCAAAGCGTTCCGGGAAATTCACCCCTCCACTTT	CSALDQSVPGNSPLHF	NA	TRBV20-1	large	TRBJ1-6
TGTGCCAGCAGCTTAGTCGGGCAGCTATACGAGCAGTACTTC	CASSLVGQLYEQYF	NA	TRBV11-2	NA	TRBJ2-7
TGTGCCATCAGTGAAAGTCAGAATCAGCCCCAGCATTTT	CAISESQNQPQHF	NA	TRBV10-3	few	TRBJ1-5
TGTGCCAGCAGTGAAGACCGTGGGGTAGTAAATGAGCAGTTCTTC	CASSEDRGVVNEQFF	NA	TRBV2	NA	TRBJ2-1
TGTGCCAGCAGTTCACTAGCGGGGGGGTCCCGCACAGATACGCAGTATTTT	CASSSLAGGSRTDTQYF	TRBD2	TRBV6-5	few	TRBJ2-3
TGTGCCAGTACAGAAGGCTATGGCTACACCTTC	CASTEGYGYTF	NA	TRBV19	few	TRBJ1-2
TGTGCCAGCCTCCCTGGGAAAAGCGGGGGTTACGAGCAGTACTTC	CASLPGKSGGYEQYF	TRBD2	TRBV6-1	NA	TRBJ2-7
TGTGCCAGCAGCGTGGGGAGCCTTAGCAATCAGCCCCAGCATTTT	CASSVGSLSNQPQHF	NA	TRBV9	NA	TRBJ1-5
TGTGCCAGCAGTCCCTCTCCGAACACTGAAGCTTTCTTT	CASSPSPNTEAFF	NA	TRBV2	NA	TRBJ1-1
TGCGCCAGCAGCTCCGTGGACTCGCCGGTAGAGACCCAGTACTTC	CASSSVDSPVETQYF	NA	TRBV5-1	NA	TRBJ2-5
TGTGCCAGCAGTTACTCGACAATCGGCGGGGAATACAATGAGCAGTTCTTC	CASSYSTIGGEYNEQFF	NA	TRBV6-5	NA	TRBJ2-1
TGTGCCAGCAGAGAAGCGGGGGGGAACACCGGGGAGCTGTTTTTT	CASREAGGNTGELFF	TRBD2	TRBV7-9	few	TRBJ2-2
TGTGCCAGCAGCCCACAGGGGGGGCAGATGCCCCAGCATTTT	CASSPQGGQMPQHF	TRBD1	TRBV12-3/TRBV12-4	few	TRBJ1-5
TGTGCCGGTTCAACTAATGAAAAACTGTTTTTT	CAGSTNEKLFF	NA	TRBV6-1	NA	TRBJ1-4
TGTGCCAGCAGTGGATTGCAGACAGGGGTATACGAGACCCAGTACTTC	CASSGLQTGVYETQYF	TRBD1	TRBV6-1	few	TRBJ2-5
TGTGCCAGCAGCCCCGTGGGAGCCACCATATATTTT	CASSPVGATIYF	NA	TRBV7-2	NA	TRBJ1-3
TGTGCCAGCTGTCGGGGAGGCACTGAAGCTTTCTTT	CASCRGGTEAFF	NA	TRBV6-1	once	TRBJ1-1
TGTGCCAGCAGAAAGGGGCTAATTAACTATGGCTACACCTTC	CASRKGLINYGYTF	NA	TRBV6-2/TRBV6-3	few	TRBJ1-2
TGCAGTGCTAGAGATTCGGAACGGGGGGGCACAGATACGCAGTATTTT	CSARDSERGGTDTQYF	TRBD2	TRBV20-1	few	TRBJ2-3
TGTGCCAGCGCTCCGGGACAGGGGTTCAATGAGCAGTTCTTC	CASAPGQGFNEQFF	TRBD1	TRBV25-1	NA	TRBJ2-1
TGTGCCAGCAGCGACAGACAGGGGACCTATGGCTACACCTTC	CASSDRQGTYGYTF	TRBD1	TRBV6-1	NA	TRBJ1-2
TGTGCCAGCAGCCTGGGACTAGCGGGGTGGGAGCTGTTTTTT	CASSLGLAGWELFF	TRBD2	TRBV11-1	NA	TRBJ2-2
TGTGCCAGCAGCCAGCGGGGGGGCGGTTATGCAGATACGCAGTATTTT	CASSQRGGGYADTQYF	TRBD2	TRBV9	few	TRBJ2-3
TGTGCCAGCAGCCCGGGCGGTCTAGCCAAAAACATTCAGTACTTC	CASSPGGLAKNIQYF	NA	TRBV7-2	NA	TRBJ2-4
TGTGCCTGGAGCGGGACAGGGGATTCACCCCTCCACTTT	CAWSGTGDSPLHF	TRBD1	TRBV30	NA	TRBJ1-6
TGTGCTAGTGGTTTGGGGACAGGGCGAGTAGGAGAGACCCAGTACTTC	CASGLGTGRVGETQYF	TRBD1	TRBV12-5	NA	TRBJ2-5
TGCAGTGGCACCTCTACCGGGACAGGGGGCGGCTATGGCTACACCTTC	CSGTSTGTGGGYGYTF	TRBD1	TRBV20-1	NA	TRBJ1-2
TGTGCCAGCAGTTTAGGGGGGCCTTTTGGCGAGCAGTACTTC	CASSLGGPFGEQYF	NA	TRBV12-3/TRBV12-4	NA	TRBJ2-7
TGTGCCAGCAGTGGCTTTCCCACCGGGGAGCTGTTTTTT	CASSGFPTGELFF	NA	TRBV6-1	few	TRBJ2-2
TGTGCCACGTCGGGACTTGGAGCGACAGATACGCAGTATTTT	CATSGLGATDTQYF	NA	TRBV24-1	NA	TRBJ2-3
TGTGCCAGCAGTTTGGGGATACGCAATCAGCCCCAGCATTTT	CASSLGIRNQPQHF	NA	TRBV28	NA	TRBJ1-5
TGTGCCTGGAGTGAGGGGGCAGGCCGTATTCGAGGCACTGAAGCTTTCTTT	CAWSEGAGRIRGTEAFF	TRBD1	TRBV30	few	TRBJ1-1
TGCGCCAGCAGCCAAGAGGGAGGGCTCGGAGGAGCCGGGGAGCTGTTTTTT	CASSQEGGLGGAGELFF	TRBD2	TRBV4-1	NA	TRBJ2-2
TGTGCCAGCAGTTCGGACTCGGGAGCTTTCTTT	CASSSDSGAFF	NA	TRBV5-8	NA	TRBJ1-1
TGTGCCAGCAGTCCTACGCATGGGGGCTTGAACACTGAAGCTTTCTTT	CASSPTHGGLNTEAFF	NA	TRBV27	few	TRBJ1-1
TGTGCCAGCAGCCGCCTCCGGGACCGAACGAACACCGGGGAGCTGTTTTTT	CASSRLRDRTNTGELFF	NA	TRBV12-1	NA	TRBJ2-2
TGTGCCACCAGCAGTGCAGGGGGGCTTAATGAAAAACTGTTTTTT	CATSSAGGLNEKLFF	TRBD1	TRBV15	medium-sized	TRBJ1-4
TGTGCCACCAGCCCCCACTATGGGGACAGGGGATCACCCCTCCACTTT	CATSPHYGDRGSPLHF	TRBD1	TRBV15	few	TRBJ1-6
TGCGCCAGCAGTAAGACAGGGGCTAACACTGAAGCTTTCTTT	CASSKTGANTEAFF	TRBD1	TRBV10-1	few	TRBJ1-1
TGTGCCAGCAGCTTAGGGGGACAGGGGGGTTTGAGTTCACCCCTCCACTTT	CASSLGGQGGLSSPLHF	TRBD1	TRBV7-2	NA	TRBJ1-6
TGTGCCAGCAGACTAGACAGGGGGTTCGTCAATGAGCAGTTCTTC	CASRLDRGFVNEQFF	TRBD1	TRBV12-3/TRBV12-4	NA	TRBJ2-1
TGTGCCAGCTCACCACTCGGGACTAGGGAGACCCAGTACTTC	CASSPLGTRETQYF	TRBD2	TRBV18	NA	TRBJ2-5
TGCAGTGCTGGAAAGACAGTTCGTACGCAGTATTTT	CSAGKTVRTQYF	NA	TRBV20-1	NA	TRBJ2-3
TGCAGTGCTAGCTCTAGCGTGTTAGGCACAGATACGCAGTATTTT	CSASSSVLGTDTQYF	NA	TRBV20-1	NA	TRBJ2-3